The source of this TCR beta chain is a study of blood T cell repertoires in COVID-19. The table came from immunoSEQ multiplex PCR; TCRdb's copy has only in-frame clones and leaves some out. The sample includes a few hundred thousand clones, around 85% of them seen just once. Per germline, CDR1 LGHDT and CDR2 YNNKEL (reference sequence). V dropped 7 bases and J dropped 10; count of bases not matched to a gene: 13. The CDR3 consists of 15 residues. This clone was found a few times. The chain employs TRBV3-1 (or the pseudogene TRBV3-2) and TRBJ1-6, with 7 bases that match TRBD1. Source material: PBMCs or T cells enriched from blood (not recorded which). The receptor's source is a woman in her forties with acute COVID-19. The DNA of the CDR3 is TGTGCCAGCAACCTTAGACAGGGTAGAGAGTCACCCCTCCACTTT. It codes for CASNLRQGRESPLHF.